Listed below are T cell receptor beta chains from one sample, sequenced in a study of OX40 agonist ivuxolimab in advanced cancers. Libraries were prepared by immunoSEQ multiplex PCR; TCRdb keeps only in-frame clonotypes and omits some of them. The sample has approximately 99,000 clones, roughly 95% seen once; the top ten hold 0.18%. The starting material was CD4+ or CD8+ T cells sorted from blood, obtained in a trial of the OX40 agonist ivuxolimab. Receptors were obtained from an adult with an advanced solid tumor such as melanoma, head and neck, liver or kidney cancer. Both conserved end residues are part of each CDR3. A D gene is named only where the DNA matches it firmly. The size entry is marked missing in some rows and otherwise reads once, few, many or a size class.

D gene: .
V gene: TRBV28
clone size: .
J gene: TRBJ1-6
CDR3 DNA: TGTGCCACCTCGGGCTATAATTCACCCCTCCACTTT
CDR3 protein: CATSGYNSPLHF

D gene: TRBD1
V gene: TRBV10-3
clone size: .
J gene: TRBJ2-2
CDR3 DNA: TGTGCCATCAGTGATCGGGACAGGGAGAACACCGGGGAGCTGTTTTTT
CDR3 protein: CAISDRDRENTGELFF

D gene: .
V gene: TRBV6-6
clone size: .
J gene: TRBJ1-2
CDR3 DNA: TGTGCCAGCAGCTCACGGGACGAGGGAATGGGATATGGCTACACCTTC
CDR3 protein: CASSSRDEGMGYGYTF

D gene: .
V gene: TRBV5-1
clone size: once
J gene: TRBJ2-3
CDR3 DNA: TGCGCCAGCAGCCCGGGGGCCCGGCGGGATACGCAGTATTTT
CDR3 protein: CASSPGARRDTQYF

D gene: .
V gene: TRBV28
clone size: .
J gene: TRBJ1-3
CDR3 DNA: TGTGCCAGCAGTTCGCCTTTTCCTGGACGCGGCTCTGGAAACACCATATATTTT
CDR3 protein: CASSSPFPGRGSGNTIYF

D gene: .
V gene: TRBV28
clone size: .
J gene: TRBJ2-7
CDR3 DNA: TGTGCCAGCAGTTTACAGACCCACGAGCAGTACTTC
CDR3 protein: CASSLQTHEQYF

D gene: .
V gene: TRBV6-6
clone size: .
J gene: TRBJ2-7
CDR3 DNA: TGTGCCAGCAGTTACTATTTGACGGCCTCCTACGAGCAGTACTTC
CDR3 protein: CASSYYLTASYEQYF

D gene: .
V gene: TRBV6-1
clone size: few
J gene: TRBJ1-5
CDR3 DNA: TGTGCCAGCACCGGACCCGGGCGGGATCAGCCCCAGCATTTT
CDR3 protein: CASTGPGRDQPQHF

D gene: TRBD1
V gene: TRBV6-1
clone size: .
J gene: TRBJ2-1
CDR3 DNA: TGTGCCAGCAGGATTTGGACAGGGAGCCATGAGCAGTTCTTC
CDR3 protein: CASRIWTGSHEQFF

D gene: .
V gene: TRBV28
clone size: .
J gene: TRBJ1-5
CDR3 DNA: TGTGCCAGCAGTCCGGACAGTAATCAGCCCCAGCATTTT
CDR3 protein: CASSPDSNQPQHF

D gene: TRBD1
V gene: TRBV27
clone size: .
J gene: TRBJ2-7
CDR3 DNA: TGTGCCAGCAGGTCTCTTACCCTAGGGCCAAATAAAACAGGGGGCGAGCAGTACTTC
CDR3 protein: CASRSLTLGPNKTGGEQYF

D gene: .
V gene: TRBV18
clone size: few
J gene: TRBJ1-1
CDR3 DNA: TGTGCCAGCTCAGCGACAGAGTTGAACACTGAAGCTTTCTTT
CDR3 protein: CASSATELNTEAFF

D gene: .
V gene: TRBV18
clone size: .
J gene: TRBJ2-5
CDR3 DNA: TGTGCCAGCTCACCAACGAGGAGCGGTCAAGAGACCCAGTACTTC
CDR3 protein: CASSPTRSGQETQYF

D gene: .
V gene: TRBV18
clone size: .
J gene: TRBJ2-2
CDR3 DNA: TGTGCCAGCTCACGGATAACGAACACCGGGGAGCTGTTTTTT
CDR3 protein: CASSRITNTGELFF

D gene: TRBD1
V gene: TRBV5-1
clone size: .
J gene: TRBJ2-7
CDR3 DNA: TGCGCCAGCAGCTGGACAGGGGGCTCCGAGCAGTACTTC
CDR3 protein: CASSWTGGSEQYF

D gene: .
V gene: TRBV5-1
clone size: .
J gene: TRBJ2-3
CDR3 DNA: TGCGCCAGCAGCTTGCTCTTATCGTCTCTAGGGGCAGATACGCAGTATTTT
CDR3 protein: CASSLLLSSLGADTQYF

D gene: .
V gene: TRBV20-1
clone size: .
J gene: TRBJ2-4
CDR3 DNA: TGCAGTGCCCACTTAGGGGCTCCCCAGTACTTC
CDR3 protein: CSAHLGAPQYF

D gene: .
V gene: TRBV7-9
clone size: .
J gene: TRBJ2-3
CDR3 DNA: TGTGCCAGCAGCTTCGGGGGCGACATAGGCACAGATACGCAGTATTTT
CDR3 protein: CASSFGGDIGTDTQYF

D gene: TRBD1
V gene: TRBV27
clone size: .
J gene: TRBJ2-7
CDR3 DNA: TGTGCCAGCAGCCGGGACAGGGGCTACGAGCAGTACTTC
CDR3 protein: CASSRDRGYEQYF

D gene: TRBD2
V gene: TRBV5-1
clone size: .
J gene: TRBJ2-5
CDR3 DNA: TGCGCCAGCAGCCAGGGCCGAGCGGGGAACCAAGAGACCCAGTACTTC
CDR3 protein: CASSQGRAGNQETQYF

D gene: TRBD1
V gene: TRBV6-6
clone size: .
J gene: TRBJ1-5
CDR3 DNA: TGTGCCAGCAGTTACGGGCAGGGGGGTCAGCCCCAGCATTTT
CDR3 protein: CASSYGQGGQPQHF

D gene: TRBD1
V gene: TRBV4-2
clone size: .
J gene: TRBJ1-3
CDR3 DNA: TGTGCCAGCAGCCCAGACCTCATACAGGGGGCAAGAGGAAACACCATATATTTT
CDR3 protein: CASSPDLIQGARGNTIYF

D gene: .
V gene: TRBV4-1
clone size: .
J gene: TRBJ1-5
CDR3 DNA: TGCGCCAGCAGCCAAGACACAGGCACAGGGTGGAGCCAGCCCCAGCATTTT
CDR3 protein: CASSQDTGTGWSQPQHF

D gene: TRBD2
V gene: TRBV27
clone size: once
J gene: TRBJ2-7
CDR3 DNA: TGTGCCAGCAGGATCAACGGACTAGCGGCCTACGAGCAGTACTTC
CDR3 protein: CASRINGLAAYEQYF

D gene: TRBD2
V gene: TRBV11-2
clone size: .
J gene: TRBJ2-1
CDR3 DNA: TGTGCCAGCAGCTCACCCGGCACTAGCGGGAGAGGGCATGAGCAGTTCTTC
CDR3 protein: CASSSPGTSGRGHEQFF

D gene: .
V gene: TRBV5-1
clone size: .
J gene: TRBJ1-4
CDR3 DNA: TGCGCCAGCAGCTTGGCGGTCACCCCTTTAAATGAAAAACTGTTTTTT
CDR3 protein: CASSLAVTPLNEKLFF

D gene: TRBD1
V gene: TRBV6-5
clone size: .
J gene: TRBJ1-3
CDR3 DNA: TGTGCCAGCAGTCGTGACAGGGCCCTAAACACCATATATTTT
CDR3 protein: CASSRDRALNTIYF